This entry lists 32 T cell receptor beta chains sequenced from one sample in a study of blood T cell repertoires in COVID-19. TCRdb keeps only in-frame clones here, not all; method: immunoSEQ multiplex PCR. There are 400,000 or so clones in the sample; 70% to 90% occur only once, and approximately 2.9% lies in the top ten. Material: peripheral blood. These receptor sequences come from a human donor in a cohort sampled during active COVID-19.

The rearrangement uses TRBV5-6 and TRBJ1-1; D is possibly TRBD1 (5 bases). CDR1 SGHDT and CDR2 YYEEEE come from the germline V gene. CDR3 length: 13 residues. With 3 bases removed from V and 10 bases from J, the gap between germline ends came to 16 bases. The CDR3 region is CASSSEGAGRAFF. CDR3 in DNA: TGTGCCAGCAGCTCGGAAGGGGCAGGGCGAGCTTTCTTT.

The rearrangement joins TRBV3-1 (or the pseudogene TRBV3-2) to TRBJ1-1, with a weak D call TRBD1 (5 bases). V was trimmed by 1 base and J by 3 bases, leaving 12 bases between them. CDR3 length equals 15 residues. CDR1 LGHDT and CDR2 YNNKEL come from the germline V gene (reference sequence). In DNA, the CDR3 is TGTGCCAGCAGCCAAGGGGTCCAGGGTTACACTGAAGCTTTCTTT. Encoded protein: CASSQGVQGYTEAFF.

The V and J genes are TRBV5-4 and TRBJ1-2; 7 bases are shared with TRBD1. The junction had 7 bases not matched to a gene; V was cut back by 3 bases and J by 5 bases. Looked up from germline, CDR1 is SGHNT and CDR2 is YYREEE (reference sequence). The length of the CDR3 is 14 residues. The CDR3 here is CASSSRTGPYGYTF. The CDR3 nucleotides read TGTGCCAGCAGCTCCCGGACAGGACCTTATGGCTACACCTTC.

The chain carries TRBV7-3 and TRBJ2-2; perhaps TRBD2 as D (6 bases). Germline values: CDR1 SGHTA, CDR2 FQGTGA. The CDR3 has 14 residues. Trimming removed 4 bases at V and 7 bases at J, with 13 bases between. The CDR3 DNA is TGTGCCAGCAGCTCCACCGGGGGTGGCGGGGAGCTGTTTTTT. Its translation: CASSSTGGGGELFF.

The chain couples TRBV11-1 to TRBJ2-7; tentatively, D is TRBD1 (6 bases). The V gene lost 5 bases and the J gene lost 3 bases, with 20 bases spanning the gap. Germline CDR1 SGHAT, CDR2 FQDESV (reference sequence). CDR3 length: 16 residues. Here the CDR3 DNA reads TGTGCCAGCAGCCTCACAGGGACCGAGCTAATCTACGAGCAGTACTTC. It codes for CASSLTGTELIYEQYF.

The chain recombines TRBV2 with TRBJ2-7, with a possible D match to TRBD1 (6 bases). V was trimmed by 6 bases and J by 6 bases, leaving 21 bases between them. CDR3 length: 15 amino acids. Germline V lookup: CDR1 SNHLY, CDR2 FYNNEI. CDR3 DNA sequence: TGTGCCAGCAGCGGGTGGGTTCCACGAGGGGGCGAGCAGTACTTC. Its translation: CASSGWVPRGGEQYF. The full variable domain, its missing parts supplied by reference TRBV2 and TRBJ2-7, is EPEVTQTPSHQVTQMGQEVILRCVPISNHLYFYWYRQILGQKVEFLVSFYNNEISEKSEIFDDQFSVERPDGSNFTLKIRSTKLEDSAMYFCASSGWVPRGGEQYFGPGTRLTVT.

J is TRBJ2-5 and V is TRBV12-5, with no clear D. Between the trimmed V and J ends, which lost 8 bases and 0 bases, there was a span of 7 bases. Germline V gene data show CDR1 as LGHNT and CDR2 as FRNRAP. This CDR3 spans 12 amino acids. CDR3 nucleotides: TGTGCTAGTTCTCGGGACCAAGAGACCCAGTACTTC. It translates to CASSRDQETQYF.

The chain joins TRBV11-2 to TRBJ2-1, with 13 bases fitting TRBD2. CDR3 length: 16 residues. V was clipped by 3 bases and J by 9 bases; unmatched bases: 8. The germline CDR1 and CDR2 sequences are SGHAT and FQNNGV. CDR3 DNA: TGTGCCAGCAGCTTCGGGACTAGCGGGATTGGGAGTGAGCAGTTCTTC. This encodes CASSFGTSGIGSEQFF.

The genes are TRBV9 and TRBJ1-2, with D maybe TRBD1 (5 bases). Trimming pared 0 bases from V and 0 bases from J, leaving 9 bases between. Germline CDR1 reads SGDLS; CDR2 reads YYNGEE. This CDR3 region has 15 residues. The CDR3 coding sequence is TGTGCCAGCAGCGTAGGCCAGACAGCTAACTATGGCTACACCTTC. Residues: CASSVGQTANYGYTF.

The CDR3 bases are TGTGCCTGGAGTGTTTCATTTGGGGACAGATACATGAACACTGAAGCTTTCTTT. Protein product: CAWSVSFGDRYMNTEAFF. The gene calls are TRBV30 and TRBJ1-1; 7 bases align to TRBD1. Germline CDR1 reads GTSNPN; CDR2 reads SVGIG (reference sequence). Trimming removed 0 bases from V and 0 bases from J; junction bases left unmatched: 13. This CDR3 contains 18 residues.

This clone was seen just once. This chain connects TRBV5-8 to TRBJ2-1; D perhaps matches TRBD2 (6 bases). The CDR3 contains 16 residues. Germline assignment: CDR1 SGHTS and CDR2 YDEGEE. The V end was cut by 0 bases, the J end by 3 bases, with 13 bases between. The CDR3: CASSLEAGQVYNEQFF. CDR3 nucleotide sequence: TGTGCCAGCAGCTTGGAGGCGGGGCAGGTCTACAATGAGCAGTTCTTC.

The rearrangement uses TRBV28 and TRBJ2-7; D may be TRBD2 (5 bases). The V end lost 5 bases, the J end lost 1 base, and 6 bases lay between the germline ends. The CDR3 is 12 amino acids. The germline CDR1 and CDR2 sequences are MDHEN and SYDVKM. As DNA, the CDR3 is TGTGCCAGCAGTCTAGCTTCCTACGAGCAGTACTTC. Its protein product is CASSLASYEQYF. Full variable domain (remainder filled in from reference TRBV28 and TRBJ2-7): DVKVTQSSRYLVKRTGEKVFLECVQDMDHENMFWYRQDPGLGLRLIYFSYDVKMKEKGDIPEGYSVSREKKERFSLILESASTNQTSMYLCASSLASYEQYFGPGTRLTVT.

The rearrangement joins TRBV10-3 to TRBJ2-5, with D possibly being TRBD1 (6 bases). The CDR3 loop spans 16 amino acids. V was pared by 0 bases and J by 5 bases, with 16 bases between. The germline V gene has CDR1 ENHRY and CDR2 SYGVKD. The CDR3 spells CAISESLQGHGETQYF. The CDR3 bases are TGTGCCATCAGTGAGTCGTTACAGGGACACGGGGAGACCCAGTACTTC.

Only one count was recorded for this clone. The gene calls are TRBV3-1 (or the pseudogene TRBV3-2) and TRBJ2-2; a weak D match, TRBD2 (5 bases). Trimming took 1 base from V and 1 from J, leaving 10 bases between them. In germline, CDR1 is LGHDT, CDR2 YNNKEL (reference sequence). The CDR3 length is 16 residues. CDR3 nucleotide sequence: TGTGCCAGCAGCCAAGGCACAGCGGAGAACACCGGGGAGCTGTTTTTT. It specifies CASSQGTAENTGELFF.

The V and J genes are TRBV19 and TRBJ2-5; 10 nucleotides align to TRBD1. CDR1 and CDR2 from the germline V gene are LNHDA and SQIVND (reference sequence). The CDR3 is 15 residues long. V shed 2 bases and J 1 base; nucleotides not matched to a gene: 1. The DNA of the CDR3 is TGTGCCAGTAGTATAAGGACAGGGGGCCAAGAGACCCAGTACTTC. This translates into CASSIRTGGQETQYF.

V and J are TRBV2 and TRBJ1-4; D ambiguous. Germline values: CDR1 SNHLY, CDR2 FYNNEI. CDR3 length equals 15 residues. The V end lost 8 bases, the J end lost 0 bases, and 13 bases lay between the germline ends. The CDR3 DNA follows: TGTGCCAGCGCCTCAGACACGTCAACTAATGAAAAACTGTTTTTT. This translates into CASASDTSTNEKLFF. The variable domain in full, completed from reference TRBV2 and TRBJ1-4, reads EPEVTQTPSHQVTQMGQEVILRCVPISNHLYFYWYRQILGQKVEFLVSFYNNEISEKSEIFDDQFSVERPDGSNFTLKIRSTKLEDSAMYFCASASDTSTNEKLFFGSGTQLSVL.

The rearrangement uses TRBV3-1 (or the pseudogene TRBV3-2) and TRBJ1-3; TRBD1 matches at 7 bases. Looked up from germline, CDR1 is LGHDT and CDR2 is YNNKEL (reference sequence). The CDR3 extends over 17 amino acids. The V gene end was trimmed by 1 base and the J gene end by 0 bases; junction bases not matched to a gene: 6. The CDR3 DNA is TGTGCCAGCAGCCAAGTCGGGACAGCGAGCTCTGGAAACACCATATATTTT. Translated: CASSQVGTASSGNTIYF.

The chain is built from TRBV23-1 and TRBJ2-6, with a weak D call TRBD2 (6 bases). TRBV23-1 has ORF status, its function being uncertain. This CDR3 contains 11 residues. V gave up 4 bases and J gave up 15 bases, with 10 bases separating them. The CDR3 DNA is TGCGCCAGCAGTCGCGGGGTCGACCTGACTTTC. Protein product: CASSRGVDLTF.

As regards this clone: Other DNA sequences in this sample translate to the same CDR3. The rearrangement links TRBV5-1 to TRBJ2-5; possibly TRBD2 for D (6 bases). CDR1 SGHRS and CDR2 YFSETQ come from the germline V gene. The CDR3 is made up of 14 amino acids. V was cut by 0 bases and J by 1 base, with 7 bases left in between. DNA for the CDR3: TGCGCCAGCAGCTTGGGGAGGGGCCAAGAGACCCAGTACTTC. Translation gives CASSLGRGQETQYF.

This clone was detected only a few times. The chain combines TRBV3-1 (or the pseudogene TRBV3-2) with TRBJ1-5; the D gene is possibly TRBD1 (5 bases). V gave up 6 bases and J gave up 4 bases, with 10 bases separating them. Germline CDR1 LGHDT, CDR2 YNNKEL (reference sequence). This CDR3 is built from 13 residues. CDR3 sequence: CASSLDRNQPQHF. CDR3 DNA sequence: TGTGCCAGCAGTCTAGACAGAAATCAGCCCCAGCATTTT.

V is TRBV9 and J is TRBJ2-7, with D perhaps matching TRBD2 (6 bases). The germline gives CDR1 SGDLS, CDR2 YYNGEE. V lost 2 bases and J 0 bases, leaving 15 bases between the germline ends. The CDR3 contains 16 residues. CDR3 bases: TGTGCCAGCAGCGTTAAAGCTAGCGCCACCTCCTACGAGCAGTACTTC. Its translation is CASSVKASATSYEQYF.

This chain joins TRBV7-3 and TRBJ1-6; D uncertain. V was pared by 0 bases and J by 10 bases, with 10 bases between. CDR1 and CDR2 from the germline V gene are SGHTA and FQGTGA. This CDR3 region has 14 residues. The CDR3 region is CASSLTPSYSPLHF. In DNA form, the CDR3 reads TGTGCCAGCAGCTTAACACCCAGTTACTCACCCCTCCACTTT.

This rearrangement joins TRBV29-1 to TRBJ2-3; weak D call: TRBD1 (6 bases). The CDR3 contains 14 residues. Trimming cost V 3 bases and J 1 base, with 11 bases left between them. Germline-derived CDR1 and CDR2 are SQVTM and ANQGSEA. As DNA, the CDR3 is TGCAGCGTTGAGGATGGGGGCCGCACAGATACGCAGTATTTT. This sequence encodes CSVEDGGRTDTQYF.

This sequence joins TRBV9 and TRBJ2-3; tentatively, D is TRBD2 (5 bases). Germline-derived CDR1 and CDR2 are SGDLS and YYNGEE. The CDR3 loop spans 15 amino acids. The germline V and J ends were trimmed by 3 bases and 2 bases, with 13 bases remaining between them. DNA for the CDR3: TGTGCCAGCAGCGCAGGACCGGACTTCACAGATACGCAGTATTTT. It is translated as CASSAGPDFTDTQYF.

This chain joins TRBV5-1 and TRBJ1-2; 7 positions match TRBD1. The trim removed 0 bases at V and 10 bases at J, leaving 12 bases unmatched. CDR1 SGHRS and CDR2 YFSETQ come from the germline V gene. This CDR3 region has 15 residues. The CDR3 loop is CASSLEGTAAGVYTF. CDR3 nucleotides: TGCGCCAGCAGCTTGGAGGGGACAGCCGCCGGCGTCTACACCTTC.

The V call is TRBV7-3, the J call TRBJ2-1; D gene ambiguous. The CDR3 length is 13 residues. Trimming took 2 bases from V and 7 from J, leaving 9 bases between them. Germline-derived CDR1 and CDR2 are SGHTA and FQGTGA. CDR3 protein: CASSLGSRNEQFF. The CDR3 region has the DNA TGTGCCAGCAGCTTAGGCTCCAGAAATGAGCAGTTCTTC.

DNA of the CDR3: TGTGCCAGCAGCCTCTTACAGGGAAGAGGGTACCAAGAGACCCAGTACTTC. Its protein product is CASSLLQGRGYQETQYF. The V call is TRBV3-1 (or the pseudogene TRBV3-2), the J call TRBJ2-5, with D perhaps matching TRBD1 (6 bases). Germline V gene sequence: CDR1 LGHDT, CDR2 YNNKEL (reference sequence). Trimming took 4 bases from V and 0 from J, leaving 18 bases between them. This CDR3 comprises 17 residues.

The chain employs TRBV28 and TRBJ2-5, with D maybe TRBD2 (7 bases). This CDR3 spans 16 amino acids. Germline V gene sequence: CDR1 MDHEN, CDR2 SYDVKM. V gave up 4 bases and J gave up 5 bases, with 20 bases separating them. The CDR3 region has the DNA TGTGCCAGCAGTTGGGGGAGGGGGTCCAGCCGGGAGACCCAGTACTTC. Translating gives CASSWGRGSSRETQYF. The whole variable domain, remainder taken from reference TRBV28 and TRBJ2-5, is DVKVTQSSRYLVKRTGEKVFLECVQDMDHENMFWYRQDPGLGLRLIYFSYDVKMKEKGDIPEGYSVSREKKERFSLILESASTNQTSMYLCASSWGRGSSRETQYFGPGTRLLVL.

The V gene is TRBV5-1, the J gene TRBJ1-1, with 9 bases that match TRBD1. V was pared by 5 bases and J by 1 base, with 3 bases of the junction left unmatched. This CDR3 has 14 amino acids. Germline V lookup: CDR1 SGHRS, CDR2 YFSETQ. The CDR3 DNA reads TGCGCCAGCAGGGGGGACAGGGAGAACACTGAAGCTTTCTTT. This codes for CASRGDRENTEAFF.

This chain links TRBV27 with TRBJ2-3; 10 nucleotides match TRBD2. CDR1 is MNHEY, CDR2 SMNVEV, per germline (reference sequence). The CDR3 loop spans 17 amino acids. The V gene end was trimmed by 4 bases and the J gene end by 9 bases; junction bases not matched to a gene: 16. The CDR3 is CASSSSPLAGDSETQYF. CDR3 DNA: TGTGCCAGCAGTTCGTCGCCTCTAGCGGGAGACTCCGAGACGCAGTATTTT.

V is TRBV28 and J is TRBJ1-5, with a weak D call TRBD1 (6 bases). CDR3 length: 16 amino acids. V was cut by 1 base and J by 0 bases, with 10 bases left in between. Germline V lookup: CDR1 MDHEN, CDR2 SYDVKM. This CDR3 is CASSLYPDSSNQPQHF. The CDR3 DNA follows: TGTGCCAGCAGTTTATACCCGGACAGTAGCAATCAGCCCCAGCATTTT.

This chain connects TRBV29-1 to TRBJ1-5; 8 bases line up with TRBD1. The germline CDR1 and CDR2 sequences are SQVTM and ANQGSEA. The CDR3 is 14 residues long. The J segment lost 0 bases and the V segment lost 4 bases, leaving 2 bases of the junction unmatched. CDR3 loop: CSVVQGDSNQPQHF. DNA for the CDR3: TGCAGCGTTGTACAGGGGGATAGCAATCAGCCCCAGCATTTT.